The 10 T cell receptor beta chains presented below share a single source sample, sequenced in a study of T cells in Graves' hyperthyroidism and ophthalmopathy. Amplification targeted TCR beta CDR3 regions from RNA transcripts. The primer set for the first-round RT-PCR of the TCR CDR3 was HTBI. TCRdb reprocessed the multiplex PCR reads with MiXCR, giving one entry per CDR3 protein. This sample carries over 700,000 distinct CDR3 sequences, over 35% of them seen once, and the ten largest clones take about a third. The material sequenced was blood. These receptors came from a woman aged 40 to 49 with Graves' hyperthyroidism.

There are many counts of this clonotype. This chain connects TRBV14 to TRBJ1-1, with no clear D. The CDR3 sequence is 13 residues long. Trimming cost V 1 base and J 1 base, with 4 bases left between them. Germline CDR1 and CDR2: SGHDN and FVKESK. CDR3 amino acids: CASSQGWNTEAFF. DNA of the CDR3: TGTGCCAGCAGCCAAGGGTGGAACACTGAAGCTTTCTTT. The whole variable domain, remainder taken from reference TRBV14 and TRBJ1-1, is EAGVTQFPSHSVIEKGQTVTLRCDPISGHDNLYWYRRVMGKEIKFLLHFVKESKQDESGMPNNRFLAERTGGTYSTLKVQPAELEDSGVYFCASSQGWNTEAFFGQGTRLTVV.

This clonotype showed up many times. The chain couples TRBV7-2 to TRBJ1-5; no firm D call. The CDR3 loop spans 15 amino acids. CDR1 is SGHTA, CDR2 FQGNSA, per germline. The V gene lost 6 bases and the J gene lost 0 bases, with 12 bases spanning the gap. CDR3 residues: CASSAGWGSNQPQHF. The CDR3 DNA reads as TGTGCCAGCAGTGCCGGGTGGGGTAGCAATCAGCCCCAGCATTTT.

This clonotype has a count of ten or more. The V and J genes are TRBV12-3 or TRBV12-4 and TRBJ1-5; D might be TRBD1 (5 bases). The CDR3 totals 13 residues. Between the trimmed V and J ends, which lost 5 bases and 4 bases, there was a span of 9 bases. The CDR3 reads CASSKGPNQPQHF. The CDR3 nucleotides read TGTGCCAGCAGTAAGGGGCCTAATCAGCCCCAGCATTTT.

The J gene is TRBJ1-5, the V gene TRBV20-1; D unresolved. Per germline, CDR1 DFQATT and CDR2 SNEGSKA (reference sequence). The germline V and J ends were trimmed by 6 bases and 2 bases, with 11 bases remaining between them. The length of the CDR3 is 13 residues. The CDR3 nucleotides are TGCAGTGCCGAGCTCGGTGGCAATCAGCCCCAGCATTTT. Translation gives CSAELGGNQPQHF.

The table lists this clonotype with many counts. The gene calls are TRBV4-3 and TRBJ1-2; weak D call: TRBD1 (6 bases). Trimming pared 0 bases from V and 0 bases from J, leaving 8 bases between. The CDR3 loop spans 15 amino acids. In germline, CDR1 is LGHNA, CDR2 YSLEER. The CDR3 here is CASSQEQGANYGYTF. CDR3 DNA: TGCGCCAGCAGCCAAGAACAGGGAGCTAACTATGGCTACACCTTC.

J is TRBJ1-1 and V is TRBV25-1, with a possible D match to TRBD1 (5 bases). The CDR3 extends over 14 amino acids. V lost 6 bases and J lost 5, with 16 bases in between. The germline V gene encodes CDR1 MGHDK and CDR2 SYGVNS. The CDR3 protein is CASSDNQGCTEAFF. DNA of the CDR3: TGTGCCAGCAGCGATAACCAGGGATGTACTGAAGCTTTCTTT.

The chain has TRBV29-1 and TRBJ1-1, with D possibly matching TRBD1 (5 bases). Trimming pared 3 bases from V and 11 bases from J, leaving 10 bases between. CDR1 is SQVTM, CDR2 ANQGSEA, per germline. The CDR3 has 10 amino acids. The chain's CDR3 is CSVDDGGAFF. The CDR3 bases are TGCAGCGTTGACGACGGGGGGGCTTTCTTT.

The genes are TRBV20-1 and TRBJ2-2, with 10 nucleotides matching TRBD2. Germline CDR1 reads DFQATT; CDR2 reads SNEGSKA (reference sequence). Unmatched junction bases numbered 6, after V lost 3 bases and J lost 8 bases. The CDR3 totals 14 residues. The CDR3 DNA follows: TGCAGTGCTAGCAGGGCTAGCGGGGGAGGGGAGCTGTTTTTT. Its translation is CSASRASGGGELFF.

This clonotype showed up just a few times. The V gene is TRBV12-3 or TRBV12-4, the J gene TRBJ2-5; D may correspond to TRBD1 or TRBD2 (5 bases each). This CDR3 is 15 amino acids long. With 4 bases removed from V and 4 bases from J, the gap between germline ends came to 16 bases. CDR3 in DNA: TGTGCCAGCAGTTCGACTACCAGGGACCGAGAGACCCAGTACTTC. Protein sequence: CASSSTTRDRETQYF.

This clonotype was recorded a few times. This rearrangement joins TRBV25-1 to TRBJ2-3, with 9 bases matching TRBD2. Germline V gives CDR1 MGHDK, CDR2 SYGVNS. The trim removed 1 base at V and 2 bases at J, leaving 7 bases unmatched. The CDR3 spans 17 residues. The CDR3 here is CASSELTSGILTDTQYF. The CDR3 DNA reads TGTGCCAGCAGTGAATTGACTAGCGGAATTCTCACAGATACGCAGTATTTT.